The 20 T cell receptor beta chains below all came from one sample that was sequenced in a study of blood T cell repertoires in COVID-19. Method: immunoSEQ multiplex PCR; TCRdb's copy keeps in-frame clones and lacks some. Of approximately 45,000 clones listed, about 89% were seen once; the top ten hold about 4.7%. The specimen sequenced was peripheral blood. The receptors derive from a human donor in a cohort sampled during active COVID-19.

For the CDR3, the DNA is TGTGCCAGCAGACAACTGGGGGGTAGTTCACCCCTCCACTTT. This translates into CASRQLGGSSPLHF. The chain carries TRBV3-1 (or the pseudogene TRBV3-2) and TRBJ1-6; possibly TRBD1 for D (5 bases). Trimming cost V 6 bases and J 9 bases, with 15 bases left between them. The CDR3 spans 14 residues. The V gene's germline CDR1 is LGHDT and CDR2 YNNKEL (reference sequence).

The V and J genes are TRBV6-2 or TRBV6-3 and TRBJ1-6; tentatively, D is TRBD1 (6 bases). Trimming left V 6 bases short and J 10 bases short, with 22 bases between. From germline, CDR1 is MNHEY and CDR2 SVGEGT. The CDR3 sequence is 16 residues long. The CDR3 reads CASSQPLTGRRSPLHF. The CDR3 region has the DNA TGTGCCAGCAGCCAACCCCTGACAGGCCGGAGATCACCCCTCCACTTT.

This clone was found once. The rearrangement uses TRBV11-3 and TRBJ2-2, with a weak D call TRBD2 (6 bases). The ends were cut back, 4 bases at V and 6 bases at J, with 12 bases in the middle. The CDR3 has 14 amino acids. Per germline, CDR1 SGHNT and CDR2 YENEEA. CDR3: CASSSLGGPGELFF. The CDR3 DNA is TGTGCCAGCAGCTCTCTGGGAGGTCCCGGGGAGCTGTTTTTT.

V is TRBV28 and J is TRBJ1-5; 8 positions match TRBD1. The germline gives CDR1 MDHEN, CDR2 SYDVKM. The ends lost 0 bases at V and 7 bases at J; junction bases unmatched: 17. The CDR3 spans 19 residues. CDR3 protein: CASSLWRGQGAQALQPQHF. For the CDR3, the DNA is TGTGCCAGCAGTTTATGGAGGGGTCAGGGGGCGCAGGCTCTACAGCCCCAGCATTTT.

This clone showed up just a few times. The V gene is TRBV5-1, the J gene TRBJ2-7; D is undetermined. The CDR3 runs 14 residues. Germline CDR1 is SGHRS and CDR2 is YFSETQ. The ends were cut back, 1 base at V and 2 bases at J, with 10 bases in the middle. CDR3 sequence: CASSLNAAAYEQYF. CDR3 sequence (DNA): TGCGCCAGCAGCTTGAACGCGGCAGCCTACGAGCAGTACTTC.

V usage is TRBV19 and J usage is TRBJ1-1; D is perhaps TRBD1 (5 bases). The germline V gene has CDR1 LNHDA and CDR2 SQIVND (reference sequence). The CDR3 totals 14 residues. V lost 3 bases and J 4 bases, leaving 12 bases between the germline ends. Written as DNA, the CDR3 is TGTGCCAGTAGTATTCCCGAAAGGGGCACTGAAGCTTTCTTT. As protein: CASSIPERGTEAFF.

The chain recombines TRBV10-2 with TRBJ2-1, with 9 bases lining up with TRBD2. V was clipped by 5 bases and J by 6 bases; unmatched bases: 11. Germline-derived CDR1 and CDR2 are WSHSY and SAAADI. This CDR3 has 16 amino acids. The CDR3 DNA reads TGCGCCAGCAGTCCCGGGACTAGCTCTAAAATCAATGAGCAGTTCTTC. Translated, it gives CASSPGTSSKINEQFF.

This chain uses TRBV6-5 with TRBJ2-1, with a weak D call TRBD2 (6 bases). Trimming took off 7 bases at V and 9 bases at J, with 16 bases between the two ends. The length of the CDR3 is 13 residues. Germline CDR1 and CDR2: MNHEY and SVGAGI. The CDR3 nucleotides read TGTGCCAGCAAACAGTCTAGCGCGTCTGAGCAGTTCTTC. It codes for CASKQSSASEQFF.

V usage is TRBV28 and J usage is TRBJ2-1; D is uncertain. Trimming removed 5 bases at V and 0 bases at J, with 8 bases between. Germline assignment: CDR1 MDHEN and CDR2 SYDVKM. The CDR3 runs to 14 residues. CDR3 region: CASSPLSSYNEQFF. The CDR3 nucleotides are TGTGCCAGCAGTCCCCTTAGCTCCTACAATGAGCAGTTCTTC. Using reference TRBV28 and TRBJ2-1 for the parts outside the CDR3, the full variable domain is DVKVTQSSRYLVKRTGEKVFLECVQDMDHENMFWYRQDPGLGLRLIYFSYDVKMKEKGDIPEGYSVSREKKERFSLILESASTNQTSMYLCASSPLSSYNEQFFGPGTRLTVL.

This clone was counted between two and nine times. This chain joins TRBV20-1 and TRBJ2-7, with a weak D call TRBD2 (6 bases). From germline, CDR1 is DFQATT and CDR2 SNEGSKA (reference sequence). The CDR3 runs 15 residues. V lost 3 bases, J lost 0 bases, and 15 bases lay in between. Here the CDR3 DNA reads TGCAGTGCTAGTAGGGCGGGAAAAAGCTCCTACGAGCAGTACTTC. Protein sequence: CSASRAGKSSYEQYF.

J is TRBJ2-6 and V is TRBV2; TRBD2 might be the D (5 bases). The CDR3 loop spans 19 amino acids. Trimming removed 6 bases at V and 2 bases at J, with 23 bases between. The germline CDR1 and CDR2 sequences are SNHLY and FYNNEI. The CDR3 region is CASSGRETQRRTGANVLTF. In DNA form, the CDR3 reads TGTGCCAGCAGCGGGCGAGAGACCCAGAGGAGGACTGGGGCCAACGTCCTGACTTTC.

The CDR3 DNA reads TGTGCCAGCAGTTACCCGGGAACCTACGAGCAGTACTTC. Protein: CASSYPGTYEQYF. The chain carries TRBV6-5 and TRBJ2-7; possible D gene TRBD2, 5 bases. The germline CDR1 and CDR2 sequences are MNHEY and SVGAGI. The length of the CDR3 is 13 residues. The V end was cut by 2 bases, the J end by 2 bases, with 7 bases between.

The chain joins TRBV24-1 to TRBJ2-5, with D possibly being TRBD2 (5 bases). The CDR3 length is 14 residues. Deletions cut 7 bases from V and 0 bases from J, with 11 bases between. Germline assignment: CDR1 KGHDR and CDR2 SFDVKD. The DNA of the CDR3 is TGTGCCACCAGGAGCCGGGGTAACCAAGAGACCCAGTACTTC. Residues: CATRSRGNQETQYF.

V is TRBV28 and J is TRBJ1-2; tentatively, D is TRBD1 (6 bases). The germline gives CDR1 MDHEN, CDR2 SYDVKM. The V end was cut by 3 bases, the J end by 4 bases, with 12 bases between. This CDR3 contains 14 residues. CDR3 residues: CASSLGRGFYGYTF. Here the CDR3 DNA reads TGTGCCAGCAGTTTGGGAAGGGGGTTCTATGGCTACACCTTC.

This sequence joins TRBV4-3 and TRBJ2-1; 8 bases agree with TRBD2. This CDR3 has 16 residues. Germline assignment: CDR1 LGHNA and CDR2 YSLEER. V trimming: 5 bases; J trimming: 2 bases; junction bases outside the gene matches: 8. The CDR3 sequence: CASSTTSGWPYNEQFF. The CDR3 DNA reads as TGCGCCAGCAGCACTACTAGCGGATGGCCCTACAATGAGCAGTTCTTC.

CDR3 protein: CASSMGLAGGFADTQYF. CDR3 DNA: TGTGCCAGTAGTATGGGACTAGCGGGAGGTTTTGCAGATACGCAGTATTTT. This chain connects TRBV19 to TRBJ2-3; 15 positions agree with TRBD2. The germline V gene encodes CDR1 LNHDA and CDR2 SQIVND (reference sequence). The CDR3 has 17 amino acids. Trimming cost V 3 bases and J 4 bases; bases outside gene matches: 5.

The chain links TRBV5-1 to TRBJ1-6; D gene ambiguous. Germline V gives CDR1 SGHRS, CDR2 YFSETQ. Trimming took 3 bases from V and 10 from J, leaving 17 bases between them. This CDR3 spans 15 amino acids. The CDR3 coding sequence is TGCGCCAGCAGCTCTGGCGGGAGGGAAGAGTCACCCCTCCACTTT. This encodes CASSSGGREESPLHF. Full variable domain (missing parts from reference TRBV5-1 and TRBJ1-6): KAGVTQTPRYLIKTRGQQVTLSCSPISGHRSVSWYQQTPGQGLQFLFEYFSETQRNKGNFPGRFSGRQFSNSRSEMNVSTLELGDSALYLCASSSGGREESPLHFGNGTRLTVT.

The chain combines TRBV29-1 with TRBJ2-5; D is perhaps TRBD2 (5 bases). This CDR3 has 13 amino acids. Germline CDR1 is SQVTM and CDR2 is ANQGSEA. V was trimmed by 7 bases and J by 0 bases, leaving 12 bases between them. The CDR3 spells CSATSADQETQYF. The CDR3 DNA reads TGCAGCGCGACCTCAGCGGACCAAGAGACCCAGTACTTC.

The chain has TRBV28 and TRBJ2-5, with 7 positions matching TRBD2. This CDR3 is built from 14 residues. V lost 11 bases to trimming and J lost 3 bases; unmatched junction nucleotides: 12. Germline-derived CDR1 and CDR2 are MDHEN and SYDVKM. The CDR3 reads CAAGPGGHEETQYF. Written as DNA, the CDR3 is TGTGCCGCGGGACCGGGAGGTCATGAAGAGACCCAGTACTTC.

This clone has just a few counts. Other DNA sequences in this specimen translate into the identical CDR3. The gene calls are TRBV20-1 and TRBJ2-7; unclear D gene. The CDR3 loop spans 11 amino acids. The V and J ends lost 2 bases and 6 bases respectively, with 8 bases between them. Germline lookup yields CDR1 DFQATT and CDR2 SNEGSKA (reference sequence). CDR3 residues: CSARSGFEQYF. CDR3 DNA: TGCAGTGCTAGATCCGGTTTCGAGCAGTACTTC.